This TCR beta chain was captured in a study of low-dose radiotherapy and immunotherapy resistance in tumors (dated by TCRdb to between 2021 and 2023). With regard to the full study: In Cohort 1, 0.5 Gy per fraction was delivered every 2 weeks, and a total PTV dose of 6.5 Gy was prescribed. Eight patients were included in the translational analysis: three from the first dose cohort and the first five from the second dose cohort. Patients were given nivolumab as a 240 mg flat dose every two weeks and ipilimumab at 1 mg/kg every six weeks, with both drugs delivered intravenously. Starting on cycle 1 day 1, patients took 300 mg of aspirin by mouth once a day for four cycles. In Cohort 2, 1 Gy per fraction was delivered every two weeks, for a total of 13 Gy over 26 weeks. Randomization of trial participants into treatment groups was not performed. Cyclophosphamide 200 mg/m2 was given intravenously every two weeks, one day before each radiation and immunotherapy administration.

This clonotype has at least ten counts. Its antigen target is currently unknown. Base quality data are lacking; no much larger clone is found one base away. In light of the paper, this sample's time point label describes: before trial treatment. The donors came from RACIN, which was a single-arm phase I dose-escalation trial that paired nivolumab and ipilimumab with aspirin, low-dose cyclophosphamide and low-dose radiotherapy. Patients with advanced, TIL-negative solid tumors were considered eligible. Clipping removes 0 bases from V and 4 bases from J, with 18 as the unmatched junction base count. Based on the germline V gene, the CDR1 and CDR2 sequences are MNHEY and SVGAGI. Taken from cysteine to phenylalanine, the CDR3 has 20 residues. Only CDR3 DNA is held: 60 bases, read in frame from base 1. These reads were obtained on an Illumina HiSeq 2500. Superscript III and a set of TRAV- and TRBV-specific primers were used to synthesize first-strand cDNA, so that both TCRalpha and TCRbeta chains were covered. TCRs were amplified for around 20 PCR cycles with Phusion, using a constant-region primer paired with the adapter attached to the V primers. Isolated mRNA was amplified with the MessageAmp II aRNA Amplification Kit, using a roughly 17-hour in vitro transcription at 37°C. mRNA for TCR sequencing was isolated with the Dynabeads mRNA DIRECT Purification Kit. Indexed Illumina adapters were added in a second Phusion PCR of approximately 25 cycles, after which AMPure XP beads were used to purify the products. On the study's bioinformatics: Custom Perl scripts were used to pool TCR sequences that encoded the same protein, to remove out-of-frame sequences, and to calculate the abundance of each clonotype. TCR sequences supported by only a single read were excluded from analysis. Shannon entropy, Gini index, clonality, richness, and the frequency of TCRs shared between repertoires were included as repertoire metrics. TCRdb itself trimmed the public reads at Q25 with fastp, ran MiXCR and retained productive beta chains. Records with the same CDR3 protein are collapsed into one entry carrying the most frequent genes and DNA. The V and J calls, along with clone size, are taken from TCRdb and not from the paper's own processing. The sample has around 83,000 distinct CDR3 sequences on record, approximately 17% of them singletons. Roughly 6% of the sample belongs to the ten largest clones.

The sequencing used PBMCs, collected before treatment. In this chain, TRBV6-5 is recombined with TRBJ1-3, with 7 middle bases fitting TRBD1. The receptor was isolated from a male donor with prostate cancer. The DNA sequence is given as TGTGCCAGCAGTTACTCGAGGCCTTTCTGGGGACAGCGGCAAGGAAACACCATATATTTT. Its translation reads: CASSYSRPFWGQRQGNTIYF.